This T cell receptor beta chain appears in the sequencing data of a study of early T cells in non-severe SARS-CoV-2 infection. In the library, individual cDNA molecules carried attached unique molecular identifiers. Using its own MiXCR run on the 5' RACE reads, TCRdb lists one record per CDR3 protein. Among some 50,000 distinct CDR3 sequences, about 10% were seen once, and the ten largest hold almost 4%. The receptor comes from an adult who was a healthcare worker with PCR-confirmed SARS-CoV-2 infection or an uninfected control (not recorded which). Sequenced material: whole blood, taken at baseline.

In DNA, the CDR3 is TGTGCCAGCAGCGAACGACAGGGCGGTGAAAAACTGTTTTTT. This sequence encodes CASSERQGGEKLFF. The V and J genes are TRBV13 and TRBJ1-4, with 7 bases matching TRBD1. The CDR3 has 14 amino acids. V lost 5 bases, J lost 7 bases, and 7 bases stayed unmatched. The germline V gene encodes CDR1 PRHDT and CDR2 FYEKMQ (reference sequence).